The 24 T cell receptor beta chains below come from one sample, sequenced in a study of T cells in Graves' hyperthyroidism and ophthalmopathy. Amplified regions were TCR beta CDR3 sequences from RNA transcripts. The HTBI primer set was used in a first-round RT-PCR of the TCR CDR3. Using its own MiXCR run on the multiplex PCR reads, TCRdb lists one record per CDR3 protein. Of about 420,000 distinct CDR3 sequences in the sample, 15% to 19% are singletons; the top ten hold 7.7%. The specimen sequenced was blood. These receptors all stem from a young woman with Graves' hyperthyroidism.

There are a few counts of this clonotype. The chain links TRBV10-3 to TRBJ2-6; D remains ambiguous. The CDR3 is 15 residues long. V gave up 1 base and J gave up 1 base, with 5 bases separating them. Germline CDR1 and CDR2: ENHRY and SYGVKD. The CDR3 DNA reads TGTGCCATCAGTGAGTTGTCGTCTGGGGCCAACGTCCTGACTTTC. Translated: CAISELSSGANVLTF.

This clonotype has a count of ten or more. This chain links TRBV2 with TRBJ2-3; 7 bases align to TRBD1. Germline loops: CDR1 SNHLY, CDR2 FYNNEI. V shed 4 bases and J 0 bases; nucleotides not matched to a gene: 10. CDR3 length: 17 residues. The CDR3 loop reads CASSAWDRSLSTDTQYF. In nucleotides, the CDR3 is TGTGCCAGCAGTGCCTGGGACAGATCACTTAGCACAGATACGCAGTATTTT.

This clonotype was counted ten times or more. The rearrangement joins TRBV6-6 to TRBJ1-5; D perhaps matches TRBD1 (6 bases). Germline V gene data show CDR1 as MNHNY and CDR2 as SVGAGI (reference sequence). V lost 0 bases and J 6 bases, leaving 12 bases between the germline ends. The CDR3 contains 15 residues. The CDR3 DNA sequence: TGTGCCAGCAGTTACTCGCAGGGGATGGGTCAGCCCCAGCATTTT. As protein: CASSYSQGMGQPQHF.

The V and J genes are TRBV11-2 and TRBJ2-2; D gene ambiguous. Trimming took 2 bases from V and 4 from J, leaving 14 bases between them. The CDR3 extends over 16 amino acids. Germline V CDR1 and CDR2: SGHAT, FQNNGV. For the CDR3, the DNA is TGTGCCAGCAGCTTACTTTCGAGACGGTCCACCGGGGAGCTGTTTTTT. Translated: CASSLLSRRSTGELFF.

In its sample, this clonotype was seen many times. One junction end does not reproduce the germline sequence, and a read error may be involved. The V call is TRBV20-1, the J call TRBJ1-2; 9 bases fit TRBD1. Germline V CDR1 and CDR2: DFQATT, SNEGSKA (reference sequence). The CDR3 length is 12 residues. The CDR3 region is CSAGDRGDGYTF. DNA of the CDR3: TGCAGTGCTGGAGACAGGGGGGATGGCTACACCTTC.

The V call is TRBV9, the J call TRBJ2-7; perhaps TRBD2 as D (5 bases). Trimming shortened V by 4 bases and J by 1 base, and 12 bases separated the two germline ends. This CDR3 spans 14 amino acids. The germline gives CDR1 SGDLS, CDR2 YYNGEE. CDR3 region: CASSPRGYSYEQYF. The CDR3 region has the DNA TGTGCCAGCAGCCCACGGGGTTATTCCTACGAGCAGTACTTC.

This clonotype was recorded at least ten times. V and J are TRBV9 and TRBJ2-5; 9 bases are a match to TRBD2. Germline V gene data show CDR1 as SGDLS and CDR2 as YYNGEE. The CDR3 sequence is 16 residues long. Trimming at V came to 0 bases and at J to 4 bases, leaving 7 bases not matched to a gene. In nucleotides, the CDR3 is TGTGCCAGCAGCGTAGGTTCAGCGGGGGGACGAGAGACCCAGTACTTC. As protein: CASSVGSAGGRETQYF.

This clonotype has just a few counts. The CDR3 region has the DNA TGTGCCAGCAGACGGACAGGGGGTATAGATACGCAGTATTTT. Its protein product is CASRRTGGIDTQYF. This chain connects TRBV5-6 to TRBJ2-3, with 10 positions matching TRBD1. This CDR3 region has 14 residues. Germline lookup yields CDR1 SGHDT and CDR2 YYEEEE. The trim removed 5 bases at V and 5 bases at J, leaving 5 bases unmatched.

This clonotype has a count of ten or more. The chain recombines TRBV7-8 with TRBJ2-1, with 9 bases fitting TRBD1. CDR3 length: 17 amino acids. The ends lost 5 bases at V and 13 bases at J; junction bases unmatched: 21. Germline CDR1 is SGHVS and CDR2 is FQNEAQ. This CDR3 is CASSRGYGTGRYPIQFF. DNA for the CDR3: TGTGCCAGCAGCCGCGGGTATGGGACAGGGCGTTACCCAATCCAGTTCTTC.

Ten or more counts support this clonotype. The chain's CDR3 is CASSPSGGPQQFF. In nucleotides, the CDR3 is TGTGCCAGCAGCCCATCAGGGGGGCCTCAGCAGTTCTTC. The V call is TRBV11-3, the J call TRBJ2-1; maybe TRBD1 (7 bases). Germline CDR1 is SGHNT and CDR2 is YENEEA. Trimming removed 5 bases at V and 11 bases at J, with 16 bases between. The length of the CDR3 is 13 residues.

At least ten counts were recorded for this clonotype. The genes are TRBV5-5 and TRBJ2-5; 7 bases line up with TRBD1. Germline V lookup: CDR1 SGHKS, CDR2 YYEKEE (reference sequence). Trimming took 4 bases from V and 7 from J; bases not matched to a gene: 13. The CDR3 length is 15 residues. CDR3: CASSGSGQSLGTQYF. In DNA form, the CDR3 reads TGTGCCAGCAGCGGATCGGGACAGAGCCTCGGGACCCAGTACTTC. Combining the CDR3 with reference TRBV5-5 and TRBJ2-5 gives the whole variable domain DAGVTQSPTHLIKTRGQQVTLRCSPISGHKSVSWYQQVLGQGPQFIFQYYEKEERGRGNFPDRFSARQFPNYSSELNVNALLLGDSALYLCASSGSGQSLGTQYFGPGTRLLVL.

For the CDR3, the DNA is TGTGCCAGCAGCGTAGGGCTAGCGGGGGGGCCCTTTATGGCCGGGGAGCTGTTTTTT. As protein: CASSVGLAGGPFMAGELFF. The chain recombines TRBV9 with TRBJ2-2; 12 bases map to TRBD2. This CDR3 spans 19 amino acids. From germline, CDR1 is SGDLS and CDR2 YYNGEE. V lost 0 bases to trimming and J lost 6 bases; unmatched junction nucleotides: 12.

The genes are TRBV20-1 and TRBJ1-6; D is perhaps TRBD1 (5 bases). This CDR3 region has 16 residues. Trimming cost V 0 bases and J 5 bases, with 14 bases left between them. Germline values: CDR1 DFQATT, CDR2 SNEGSKA (reference sequence). CDR3 DNA sequence: TGCAGTGCTAGAGAGGAGGACAACTACCATAATTCACCCCTCCACTTT. Protein: CSAREEDNYHNSPLHF.

A few counts support this clonotype. Given the absence of the conserved phenylalanine or tryptophan at the CDR3 end, a read error is likely. The chain uses TRBV7-9 and TRBJ1-6; possible D gene TRBD1, 5 bases. The germline V gene has CDR1 SEHNR and CDR2 FQNEAQ (reference sequence). V gave up 4 bases and J gave up 0 bases, with 7 bases separating them. CDR3 length: 15 amino acids. The CDR3 DNA follows: TGTGCCAGCAGCTCAGGGTACTCCTATAATTCACCCCTCCACCTT. Translated, it gives CASSSGYSYNSPLHL.

CDR3 residues: CASSETRWGQGRAEAFF. DNA of the CDR3: TGCGCCAGCAGTGAGACGCGTTGGGGGCAGGGAAGGGCTGAAGCTTTCTTT. This rearrangement joins TRBV10-1 to TRBJ1-1; D is possibly TRBD1 (6 bases). Germline loops: CDR1 WNHNN, CDR2 SYGVQD (reference sequence). V was cut by 2 bases and J by 6 bases, with 22 bases left in between. This CDR3 is built from 17 residues.

The CDR3 loop reads CASSTDGISYEQYF. The CDR3 DNA reads as TGTGCCAGCAGCACCGACGGGATCTCCTACGAGCAGTACTTC. The V call is TRBV6-2 or TRBV6-3, the J call TRBJ2-7; D is possibly TRBD2 (5 bases). The CDR3 sequence is 14 residues long. The germline V gene has CDR1 MNHEY and CDR2 SVGEGT. V dropped 6 bases and J dropped 0 bases, with 12 bases sitting between them.

The table lists this clonotype with many counts. The J gene is TRBJ1-2, the V gene TRBV28; 7 bases map to TRBD1. Trimming took 5 bases from V and 2 from J; bases not matched to a gene: 8. There are 15 residues in the CDR3. The V gene's germline CDR1 is MDHEN and CDR2 SYDVKM. In nucleotides, the CDR3 is TGTGCCAGCAGTGAACACGCACAGGGGAACTATGGCTACACCTTC. Amino acids: CASSEHAQGNYGYTF.

J is TRBJ1-2 and V is TRBV2; TRBD1 aligns across 9 bases. This CDR3 has 16 residues. Germline lookup yields CDR1 SNHLY and CDR2 FYNNEI. Trimming removed 2 bases from V and 10 bases from J; junction bases left unmatched: 14. CDR3 coding DNA: TGTGCCAGCAGTGAATATGGAGGGACAGGGCGAAGATTCTACACCTTC. Translated: CASSEYGGTGRRFYTF.

The chain links TRBV4-1 to TRBJ1-3; D is ambiguous. The germline V gene has CDR1 MGHRA and CDR2 YSYEKL. The CDR3 covers 18 residues. V lost 1 base and J 0 bases, leaving 16 bases between the germline ends. DNA of the CDR3: TGCGCCAGCAGCCAAGGAGCGGCCAGAAAGAGCTCTGGAAACACCATATATTTT. Amino acid sequence: CASSQGAARKSSGNTIYF.

This clonotype was recorded many times. The V call is TRBV27, the J call TRBJ1-6, with D perhaps TRBD1 (5 bases). V lost 6 bases and J 7 bases, leaving 13 bases between the germline ends. Germline V gives CDR1 MNHEY, CDR2 SMNVEV (reference sequence). The CDR3 is 14 amino acids. The chain's CDR3 is CASSRQGWNSPLHF. The CDR3, as DNA: TGTGCCAGCAGCCGGCAGGGATGGAATTCACCCCTCCACTTT.

This chain connects TRBV19 to TRBJ2-1, with D unresolved. Per the germline V gene, CDR1 is LNHDA and CDR2 is SQIVND (reference sequence). This CDR3 comprises 15 residues. V was shortened by 3 bases and J by 5 bases, with 14 bases between the two germline ends. The CDR3 loop reads CASSMSSGLHNEQFF. CDR3 bases: TGTGCCAGTAGTATGTCATCAGGTTTACACAATGAGCAGTTCTTC.

The chain has TRBV5-1 and TRBJ2-5; 9 bases map to TRBD1. The V gene's germline CDR1 is SGHRS and CDR2 YFSETQ. CDR3 length equals 15 residues. After removal of 4 bases from V and 5 bases from J, the junction contained 9 bases not matched to a gene. In DNA, the CDR3 is TGCGCCAGCAGCGGCATCACAGGGGGCGGCGAGACCCAGTACTTC. Its translation is CASSGITGGGETQYF.

This clonotype appeared many times. This may be a read error, as it is one base from a much larger clone. This chain uses TRBV5-5 with TRBJ2-7; D perhaps matches TRBD1 (7 bases). Germline CDR1 and CDR2: SGHKS and YYEKEE (reference sequence). This CDR3 spans 13 amino acids. V gave up 4 bases and J gave up 5 bases, with 13 bases separating them. The CDR3 nucleotides are TGTGCCAGCAGCCCCGGAGGGGGCCACGAGCAGTACTTC. The encoded protein is CASSPGGGHEQYF. Complete variable domain (other parts from reference TRBV5-5 and TRBJ2-7): DAGVTQSPTHLIKTRGQQVTLRCSPISGHKSVSWYQQVLGQGPQFIFQYYEKEERGRGNFPDRFSARQFPNYSSELNVNALLLGDSALYLCASSPGGGHEQYFGPGTRLTVT.

V is TRBV12-3 or TRBV12-4 and J is TRBJ2-2; possible D gene TRBD1, 5 bases. CDR3 length: 15 residues. The V and J ends lost 5 bases and 1 base respectively, with 11 bases between them. CDR3 protein: CASSDQDRNTGELFF. The CDR3, as DNA: TGTGCCAGCAGTGACCAAGACAGGAACACCGGGGAGCTGTTTTTT.